The present entry profiles one T cell receptor (beta chain) with its context. Its antigen is undetermined. The V gene end was trimmed by 4 bases and the J gene end by 5 bases; junction bases not matched to a gene: 4. Germline assignment: CDR1 LNHDA and CDR2 SQIVND (reference sequence). CDR3 size: 14 residues. Investigators performed immunoSEQ version v3.0 at survey level. The repertoire was sequenced with immunoSEQ multiplex PCR; TCRdb's copy has only in-frame clones and lacks some. The sample has some 24,000 clones, about four fifths seen once; the top ten hold roughly 5.7%. Among participants with HIV, every one received treatment in the United States. The data belong to a study of long-term antiretroviral therapy in people with HIV. Across the whole study: The 2015 recommendation for immediate ART came about a decade after the earliest samples.

Study-level results: The study collected blood between about 2004 and 2018, possibly under older ART regimens. Clones showing expansion before ART dominated the repertoire at all time points.

The V gene is TRBV19, the J gene TRBJ2-2, with TRBD1 matching 7 bases. The TCR was taken from a man aged 25 to 40 with HIV. This material consisted of unsorted PBMCs, taken 0.7 years before starting antiretroviral therapy. This CDR3 reads CASSRSGGTGELFF. For the CDR3, the DNA is TGTGCCAGTAGTAGATCAGGGGGAACCGGGGAGCTGTTTTTT.